Each of the 17 T cell receptor beta chains below was sequenced from the same sample in a study of blood T cell repertoires in COVID-19. Method: immunoSEQ multiplex PCR; TCRdb's copy keeps in-frame clones and lacks some. Of approximately 150,000 clones in the sample, over 75% were seen once. What was sequenced was peripheral blood. These receptor sequences come from a human donor in a cohort sampled during active COVID-19.

The chain has TRBV7-2 and TRBJ2-4, with 11 bases lining up with TRBD1. Trimming took 5 bases from V and 0 from J; bases not matched to a gene: 12. Germline lookup yields CDR1 SGHTA and CDR2 FQGNSA. The length of the CDR3 is 19 residues. CDR3 region: CASSPRAVGQGEAKNIQYF. The CDR3 DNA reads TGTGCCAGCAGCCCACGAGCCGTGGGACAGGGGGAAGCCAAAAACATTCAGTACTTC.

The chain links TRBV24-1 to TRBJ2-3, with 9 positions matching TRBD1. Germline CDR1 and CDR2: KGHDR and SFDVKD. This CDR3 has 14 residues. With 5 bases clipped from V and 3 bases from J, the junction kept 2 bases outside the gene matches. The CDR3, as DNA: TGTGCCACCAGTGCGGGGACAGGGACAGATACGCAGTATTTT. It is translated as CATSAGTGTDTQYF.

V gene TRBV10-1 combines with J gene TRBJ2-3; 8 nucleotides align to TRBD2. Germline CDR1 WNHNN, CDR2 SYGVQD (reference sequence). This CDR3 spans 15 amino acids. Trimming took 5 bases from V and 6 from J; bases not matched to a gene: 10. The CDR3 nucleotides read TGCGCCAGCAGTTTTGCTAGCGGGCTCCAGGATACGCAGTATTTT. Amino acids: CASSFASGLQDTQYF.

The V gene is TRBV27, the J gene TRBJ2-7; TRBD1 matches at 9 bases. With 2 bases clipped from V and 5 bases from J, the junction kept 7 bases outside the gene matches. This CDR3 contains 15 residues. The V gene's germline CDR1 is MNHEY and CDR2 SMNVEV (reference sequence). The CDR3 nucleotides read TGTGCCAGCAGTTTACAGGGACAGGGAATCGACGAGCAGTACTTC. Its protein product is CASSLQGQGIDEQYF.

A single count supports this clone. V usage is TRBV28 and J usage is TRBJ2-6, with TRBD1 as a possible D gene (6 bases). The germline V gene encodes CDR1 MDHEN and CDR2 SYDVKM. V lost 8 bases, J lost 2 bases, and 13 bases lay in between. The CDR3 extends over 15 amino acids. CDR3 loop: CASAFPGAGANVLTF. Here the CDR3 DNA reads TGTGCCAGCGCCTTCCCAGGGGCTGGGGCCAACGTCCTGACTTTC.

The chain uses TRBV6-5 and TRBJ2-7, with D possibly being TRBD1 (5 bases). The germline gives CDR1 MNHEY, CDR2 SVGAGI. There are 11 residues in the CDR3. Trimming took off 6 bases at V and 4 bases at J, with 7 bases between the two ends. CDR3 amino acids: CASRKGYEQYF. The CDR3, as DNA: TGTGCCAGCAGAAAGGGGTACGAGCAGTACTTC.

This clone was seen once. The V call is TRBV7-9, the J call TRBJ1-2, with TRBD1 matching 7 bases. Trimming at V came to 4 bases and at J to 4 bases, leaving 6 bases not matched to a gene. The CDR3 contains 14 residues. Per germline, CDR1 SEHNR and CDR2 FQNEAQ (reference sequence). The CDR3 is CASSSPGDSYGYTF. Here the CDR3 DNA reads TGTGCCAGCAGCTCGCCGGGGGACAGCTATGGCTACACCTTC.

In its sample, this clone was seen many times. The chain's CDR3 is CASSSTGLVGGYTF. CDR3 sequence (DNA): TGTGCCAGCAGTTCCACAGGGCTGGTTGGGGGCTACACCTTC. The chain links TRBV27 to TRBJ1-2; D might be TRBD1 (6 bases). The germline CDR1 and CDR2 sequences are MNHEY and SMNVEV (reference sequence). The V end lost 4 bases, the J end lost 8 bases, and 17 bases lay between the germline ends. There are 14 residues in the CDR3.

This chain uses TRBV7-9 with TRBJ1-5, with TRBD1 matching over 10 bases. The J segment lost 8 bases and the V segment lost 6 bases, leaving 4 bases of the junction unmatched. The CDR3 has 13 amino acids. Per germline, CDR1 SEHNR and CDR2 FQNEAQ (reference sequence). The CDR3 protein is CASSLTGGKPQHF. CDR3 coding DNA: TGTGCCAGCAGTTTGACAGGGGGCAAGCCCCAGCATTTT. The whole variable domain, remainder taken from reference TRBV7-9 and TRBJ1-5, is DTGVSQNPRHKITKRGQNVTFRCDPISEHNRLYWYRQTLGQGPEFLTYFQNEAQLEKSRLLSDRFSAERPKGSFSTLEIQRTEQGDSAMYLCASSLTGGKPQHFGDGTRLSIL.

The table lists this clone with a few counts. The V and J genes are TRBV19 and TRBJ2-7; the D gene is possibly TRBD2 (6 bases). Deletions cut 7 bases from V and 4 bases from J, with 14 bases between. Germline-derived CDR1 and CDR2 are LNHDA and SQIVND (reference sequence). This CDR3 region has 13 residues. In nucleotides, the CDR3 is TGTGCCAGTACCTACGCGGAGGGGTACGAGCAGTACTTC. Its translation: CASTYAEGYEQYF. Filled out from reference TRBV19 and TRBJ2-7, the complete variable domain reads DGGITQSPKYLFRKEGQNVTLSCEQNLNHDAMYWYRQDPGQGLRLIYYSQIVNDFQKGDIAEGYSVSREKKESFPLTVTSAQKNPTAFYLCASTYAEGYEQYFGPGTRLTVT.

The chain has TRBV20-1 and TRBJ1-6; unclear D gene. Germline V gene data show CDR1 as DFQATT and CDR2 as SNEGSKA (reference sequence). CDR3 length equals 11 residues. Trimming took 0 bases from V and 9 from J, leaving 3 bases between them. For the CDR3, the DNA is TGCAGTGCTAGAGAGAGTTCACCCCTCCACTTT. It codes for CSARESSPLHF.

J is TRBJ1-4 and V is TRBV18; 8 bases line up with TRBD1. Per germline, CDR1 KGHSH and CDR2 LQKENI. The CDR3 is 15 amino acids. J gave up 7 bases and V 0 bases, and 4 bases lay outside the gene matches. CDR3: CASSPPQGAGEKLFF. The CDR3 bases are TGTGCCAGCTCACCACCGCAGGGGGCGGGTGAAAAACTGTTTTTT.

This sequence joins TRBV5-4 and TRBJ2-3; the match to TRBD2 covers 13 bases. Unmatched junction bases numbered 9, after V lost 4 bases and J lost 4 bases. The germline gives CDR1 SGHNT, CDR2 YYREEE (reference sequence). This CDR3 has 17 amino acids. CDR3 sequence: CASSPGLAGAWADTQYF. The CDR3 bases are TGTGCCAGCAGCCCTGGACTAGCGGGGGCGTGGGCAGATACGCAGTATTTT.

The rearrangement links TRBV28 to TRBJ1-5; D not certain. Trimming pared 10 bases from V and 7 bases from J, leaving 20 bases between. This CDR3 spans 14 amino acids. Germline loops: CDR1 MDHEN, CDR2 SYDVKM. The CDR3 DNA follows: TGTGCCACCCATAGTCATAGCTCGTGGCAGCCCCAGCATTTT. This encodes CATHSHSSWQPQHF.

This sequence joins TRBV6-5 and TRBJ2-7; TRBD1 agrees at 7 bases. With V trimmed by 9 bases and J by 3 bases, 5 bases remained unmatched. CDR1 is MNHEY, CDR2 SVGAGI, per germline. The CDR3 contains 12 residues. The CDR3 loop reads CASPGQNYEQYF. Written as DNA, the CDR3 is TGTGCCAGTCCGGGACAGAACTACGAGCAGTACTTC.

The chain links TRBV19 to TRBJ1-2; TRBD1 matches 8 bases. In germline, CDR1 is LNHDA, CDR2 SQIVND (reference sequence). J gave up 5 bases and V 1 base, and 6 bases lay outside the gene matches. The CDR3 covers 15 residues. CDR3 protein: CASSIALTGVYGYTF. The CDR3, as DNA: TGTGCCAGTAGTATAGCCCTGACAGGGGTGTATGGCTACACCTTC. The whole variable domain, remainder taken from reference TRBV19 and TRBJ1-2, is DGGITQSPKYLFRKEGQNVTLSCEQNLNHDAMYWYRQDPGQGLRLIYYSQIVNDFQKGDIAEGYSVSREKKESFPLTVTSAQKNPTAFYLCASSIALTGVYGYTFGSGTRLTVV.

The V gene is TRBV19, the J gene TRBJ1-4; a possible D gene is TRBD1 (5 bases). Germline values: CDR1 LNHDA, CDR2 SQIVND (reference sequence). CDR3 length equals 14 residues. The ends were cut back, 4 bases at V and 6 bases at J, with 12 bases in the middle. CDR3 sequence: CASSRSGKDEKLFF. As DNA, the CDR3 is TGTGCCAGTAGTAGGTCAGGGAAGGATGAAAAACTGTTTTTT.